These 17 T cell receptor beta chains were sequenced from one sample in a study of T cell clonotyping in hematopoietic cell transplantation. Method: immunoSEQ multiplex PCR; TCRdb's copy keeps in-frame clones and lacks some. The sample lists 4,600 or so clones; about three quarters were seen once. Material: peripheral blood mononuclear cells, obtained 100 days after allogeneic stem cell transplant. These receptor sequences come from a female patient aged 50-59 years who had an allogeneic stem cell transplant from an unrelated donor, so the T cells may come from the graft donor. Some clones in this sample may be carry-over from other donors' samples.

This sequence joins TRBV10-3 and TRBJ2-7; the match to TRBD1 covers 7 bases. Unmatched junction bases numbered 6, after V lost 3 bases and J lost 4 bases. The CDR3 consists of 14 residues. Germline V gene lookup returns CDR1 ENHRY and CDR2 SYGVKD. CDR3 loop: CAISDRQGSYEQYF. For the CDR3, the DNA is TGTGCCATCAGTGACAGACAGGGTTCGTACGAGCAGTACTTC.

CDR3 region: CASRPGLAGGSSYNEQFF. CDR3 bases: TGTGCCAGCAGACCCGGACTAGCGGGGGGAAGCTCCTACAATGAGCAGTTCTTC. V is TRBV11-2 and J is TRBJ2-1; TRBD2 matches at 14 bases. From germline, CDR1 is SGHAT and CDR2 FQNNGV. The trim removed 6 bases at V and 0 bases at J, leaving 7 bases unmatched. The CDR3 has 18 amino acids.

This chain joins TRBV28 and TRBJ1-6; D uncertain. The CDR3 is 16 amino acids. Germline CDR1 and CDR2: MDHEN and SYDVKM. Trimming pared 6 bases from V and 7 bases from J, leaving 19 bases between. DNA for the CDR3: TGTGCCAGCAGACGCCTCTTGGGGATAGCCAATTCACCCCTCCACTTT. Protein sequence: CASRRLLGIANSPLHF.

The CDR3 here is CASSLGNVVAEAFF. In nucleotides, the CDR3 is TGCGCCAGCAGCTTGGGGAATGTAGTAGCTGAAGCTTTCTTT. The chain employs TRBV5-1 and TRBJ1-1, with D unclear. Germline-derived CDR1 and CDR2 are SGHRS and YFSETQ. This CDR3 is 14 amino acids long. The V and J ends lost 0 bases and 6 bases respectively, with 12 bases between them.

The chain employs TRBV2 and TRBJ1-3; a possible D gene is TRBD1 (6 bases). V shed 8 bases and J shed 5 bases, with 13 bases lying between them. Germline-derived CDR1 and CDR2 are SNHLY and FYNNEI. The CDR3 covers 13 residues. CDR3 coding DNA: TGTGCCAGCCGAAGGACAGAAAGAAACACCATATATTTT. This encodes CASRRTERNTIYF.

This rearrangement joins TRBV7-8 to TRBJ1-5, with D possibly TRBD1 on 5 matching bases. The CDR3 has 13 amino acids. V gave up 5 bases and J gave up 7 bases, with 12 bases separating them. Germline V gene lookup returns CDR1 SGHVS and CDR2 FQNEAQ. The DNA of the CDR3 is TGTGCCAGCAGCACAGGTGGAAGGCAGCCCCAGCATTTT. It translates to CASSTGGRQPQHF.

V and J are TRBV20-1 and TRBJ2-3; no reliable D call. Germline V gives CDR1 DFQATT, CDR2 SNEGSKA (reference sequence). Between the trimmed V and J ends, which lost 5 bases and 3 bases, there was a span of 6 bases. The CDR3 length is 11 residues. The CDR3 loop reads CSAPLTDTQYF. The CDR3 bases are TGCAGTGCTCCCTTAACAGATACGCAGTATTTT.

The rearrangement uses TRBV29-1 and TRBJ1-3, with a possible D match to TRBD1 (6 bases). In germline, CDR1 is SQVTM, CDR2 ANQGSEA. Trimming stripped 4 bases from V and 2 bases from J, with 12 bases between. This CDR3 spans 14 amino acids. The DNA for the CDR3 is TGCAGCGTTGCCTCGGGGGCAGCTGGAAACACCATATATTTT. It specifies CSVASGAAGNTIYF.

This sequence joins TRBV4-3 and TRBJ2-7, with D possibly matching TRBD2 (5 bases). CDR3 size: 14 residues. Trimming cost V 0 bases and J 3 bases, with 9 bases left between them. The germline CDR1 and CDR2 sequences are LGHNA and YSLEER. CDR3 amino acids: CASSQDSTSYEQYF. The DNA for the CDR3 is TGCGCCAGCAGCCAAGATAGTACTAGCTACGAGCAGTACTTC.

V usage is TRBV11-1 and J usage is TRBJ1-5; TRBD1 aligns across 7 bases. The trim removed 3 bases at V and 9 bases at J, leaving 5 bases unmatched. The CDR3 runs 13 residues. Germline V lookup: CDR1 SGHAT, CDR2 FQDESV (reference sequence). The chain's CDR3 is CASSLGRGTPQHF. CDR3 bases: TGTGCCAGCAGCTTGGGCAGGGGGACGCCCCAGCATTTT.

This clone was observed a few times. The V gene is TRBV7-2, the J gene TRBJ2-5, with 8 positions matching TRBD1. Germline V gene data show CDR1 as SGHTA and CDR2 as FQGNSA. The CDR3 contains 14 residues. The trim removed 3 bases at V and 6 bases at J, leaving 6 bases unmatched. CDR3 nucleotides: TGTGCCAGCAGCTTCCCAGGGGGCTCGAAGACCCAGTACTTC. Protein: CASSFPGGSKTQYF.

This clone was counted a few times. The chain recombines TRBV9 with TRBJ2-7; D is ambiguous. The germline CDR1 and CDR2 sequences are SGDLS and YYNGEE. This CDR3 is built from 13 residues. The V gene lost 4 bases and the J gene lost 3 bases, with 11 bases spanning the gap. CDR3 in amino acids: CASSPGVDYEQYF. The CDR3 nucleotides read TGTGCCAGCAGCCCTGGGGTAGACTACGAGCAGTACTTC. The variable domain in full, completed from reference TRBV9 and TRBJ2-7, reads DSGVTQTPKHLITATGQRVTLRCSPRSGDLSVYWYQQSLDQGLQFLIQYYNGEERAKGNILERFSAQQFPDLHSELNLSSLELGDSALYFCASSPGVDYEQYFGPGTRLTVT.

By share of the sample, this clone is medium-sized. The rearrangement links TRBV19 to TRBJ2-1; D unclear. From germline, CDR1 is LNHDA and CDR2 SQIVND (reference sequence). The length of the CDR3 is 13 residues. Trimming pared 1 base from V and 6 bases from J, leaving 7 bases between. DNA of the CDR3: TGTGCCAGTAGTATAGGGATTGGCAATGAGCAGTTCTTC. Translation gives CASSIGIGNEQFF.

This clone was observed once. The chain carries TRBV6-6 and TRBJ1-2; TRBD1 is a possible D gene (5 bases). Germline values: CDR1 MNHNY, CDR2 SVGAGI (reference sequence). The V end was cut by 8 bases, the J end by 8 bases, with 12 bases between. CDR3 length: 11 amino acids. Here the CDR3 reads CASREGWGYTF. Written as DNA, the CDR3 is TGTGCCAGCCGGGAGGGGTGGGGCTACACCTTC.

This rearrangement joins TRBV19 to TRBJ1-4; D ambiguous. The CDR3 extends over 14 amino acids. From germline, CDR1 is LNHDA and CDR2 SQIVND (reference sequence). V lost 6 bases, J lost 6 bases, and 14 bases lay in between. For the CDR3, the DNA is TGTGCCAGTAGGGAGATCGGTCGGGATGAAAAACTGTTTTTT. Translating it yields CASREIGRDEKLFF.

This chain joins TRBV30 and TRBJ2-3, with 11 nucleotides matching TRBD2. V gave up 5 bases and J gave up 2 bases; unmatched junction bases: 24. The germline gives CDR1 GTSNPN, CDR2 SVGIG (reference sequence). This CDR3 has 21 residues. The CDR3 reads CAWVGGLASGGLSTYTDTQYF. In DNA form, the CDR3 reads TGTGCCTGGGTTGGTGGATTGGCTAGCGGGGGGCTCTCAACTTACACAGATACGCAGTATTTT.

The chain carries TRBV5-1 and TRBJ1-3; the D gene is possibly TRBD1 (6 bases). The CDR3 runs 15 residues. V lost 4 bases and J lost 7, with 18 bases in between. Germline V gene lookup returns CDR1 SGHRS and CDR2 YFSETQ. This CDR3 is CASSRGQPTENTIYF. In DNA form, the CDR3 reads TGCGCCAGCAGCCGAGGACAGCCGACGGAGAACACCATATATTTT.